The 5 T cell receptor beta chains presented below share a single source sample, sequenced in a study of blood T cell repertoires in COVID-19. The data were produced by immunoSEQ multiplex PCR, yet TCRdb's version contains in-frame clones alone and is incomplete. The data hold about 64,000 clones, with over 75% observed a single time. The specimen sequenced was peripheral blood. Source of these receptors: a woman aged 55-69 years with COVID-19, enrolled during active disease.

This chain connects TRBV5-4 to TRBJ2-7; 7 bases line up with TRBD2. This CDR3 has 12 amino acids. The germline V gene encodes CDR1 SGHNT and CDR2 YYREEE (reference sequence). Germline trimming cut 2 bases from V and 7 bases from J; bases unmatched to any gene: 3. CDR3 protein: CASSFEAGEQYF. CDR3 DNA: TGTGCCAGCAGCTTTGAAGCGGGGGAGCAGTACTTC.

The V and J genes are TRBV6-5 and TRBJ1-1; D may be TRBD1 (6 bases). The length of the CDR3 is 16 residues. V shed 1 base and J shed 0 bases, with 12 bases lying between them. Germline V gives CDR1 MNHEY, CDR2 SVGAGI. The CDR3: CASSYLQGPMNTEAFF. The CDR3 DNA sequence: TGTGCCAGCAGTTACTTACAGGGTCCAATGAACACTGAAGCTTTCTTT.

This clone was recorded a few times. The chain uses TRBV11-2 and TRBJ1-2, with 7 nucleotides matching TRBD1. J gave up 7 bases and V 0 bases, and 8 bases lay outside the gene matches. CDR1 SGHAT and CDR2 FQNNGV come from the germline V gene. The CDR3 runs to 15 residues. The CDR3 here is CASSLEAGGGSGYTF. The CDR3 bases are TGTGCCAGCAGCTTAGAGGCAGGGGGAGGTAGTGGCTACACCTTC.

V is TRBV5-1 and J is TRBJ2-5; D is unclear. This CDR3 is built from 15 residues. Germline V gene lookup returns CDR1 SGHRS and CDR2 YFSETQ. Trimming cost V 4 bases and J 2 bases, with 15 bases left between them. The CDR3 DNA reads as TGCGCCAGCAGCCCGAATTCTAACCCACAAGAGACCCAGTACTTC. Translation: CASSPNSNPQETQYF. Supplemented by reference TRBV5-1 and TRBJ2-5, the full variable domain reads KAGVTQTPRYLIKTRGQQVTLSCSPISGHRSVSWYQQTPGQGLQFLFEYFSETQRNKGNFPGRFSGRQFSNSRSEMNVSTLELGDSALYLCASSPNSNPQETQYFGPGTRLLVL.

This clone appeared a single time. The CDR3 loop reads CASSQRSGINEQFF. The CDR3 nucleotides are TGTGCCAGCTCGCAGCGGAGTGGGATCAATGAGCAGTTCTTC. V usage is TRBV18 and J usage is TRBJ2-1; D possibly corresponds to TRBD2 (5 bases). The CDR3 spans 14 residues. The V and J ends lost 6 bases and 6 bases respectively, with 15 bases between them. CDR1 is KGHSH and CDR2 is LQKENI in the germline V gene.